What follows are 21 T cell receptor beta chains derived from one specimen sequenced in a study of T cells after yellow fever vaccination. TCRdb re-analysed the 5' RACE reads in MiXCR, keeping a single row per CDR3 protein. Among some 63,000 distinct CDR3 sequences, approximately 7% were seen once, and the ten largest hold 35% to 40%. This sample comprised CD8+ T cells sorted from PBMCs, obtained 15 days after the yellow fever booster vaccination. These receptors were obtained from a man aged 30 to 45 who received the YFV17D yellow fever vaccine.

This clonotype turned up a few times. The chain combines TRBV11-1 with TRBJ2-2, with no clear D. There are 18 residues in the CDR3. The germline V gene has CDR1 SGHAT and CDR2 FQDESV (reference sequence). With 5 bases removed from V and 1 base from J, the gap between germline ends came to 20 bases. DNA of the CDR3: TGTGCCAGCAGCCCCACACATATGGGGTCAGGGAACACCGGGGAGCTGTTTTTT. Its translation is CASSPTHMGSGNTGELFF.

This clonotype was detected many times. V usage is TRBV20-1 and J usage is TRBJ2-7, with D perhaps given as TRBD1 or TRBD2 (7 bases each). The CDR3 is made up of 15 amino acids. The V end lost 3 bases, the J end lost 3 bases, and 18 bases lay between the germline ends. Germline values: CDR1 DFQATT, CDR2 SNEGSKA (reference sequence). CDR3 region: CSASPREGAHYEQYF. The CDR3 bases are TGCAGTGCTAGTCCCAGGGAGGGGGCTCACTACGAGCAGTACTTC.

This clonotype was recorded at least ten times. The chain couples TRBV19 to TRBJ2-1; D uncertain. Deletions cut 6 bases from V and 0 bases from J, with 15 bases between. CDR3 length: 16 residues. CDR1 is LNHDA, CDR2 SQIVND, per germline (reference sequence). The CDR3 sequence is CASRGSETFSYNEQFF. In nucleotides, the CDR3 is TGTGCCAGTAGAGGCAGTGAGACTTTCTCCTACAATGAGCAGTTCTTC.

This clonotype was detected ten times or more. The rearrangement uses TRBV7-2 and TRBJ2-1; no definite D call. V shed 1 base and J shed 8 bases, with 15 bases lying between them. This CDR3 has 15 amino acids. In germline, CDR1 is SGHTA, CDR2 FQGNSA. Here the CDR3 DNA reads TGTGCCAGCAGCTTAGGGACCACCAATCGGGATGAGCAGTTCTTC. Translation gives CASSLGTTNRDEQFF.

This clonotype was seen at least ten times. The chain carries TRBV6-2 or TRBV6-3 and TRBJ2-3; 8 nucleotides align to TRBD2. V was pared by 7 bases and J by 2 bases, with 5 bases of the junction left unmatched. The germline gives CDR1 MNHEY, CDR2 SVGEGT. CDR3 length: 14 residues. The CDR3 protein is CASNTGGHTDTQYF. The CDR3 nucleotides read TGTGCCAGCAACACGGGGGGGCACACAGATACGCAGTATTTT.

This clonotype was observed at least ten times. CDR3 nucleotides: TGCGCCAGCAGCTTGGTGGGGACGTCCTACGAGCAGTACTTC. This gives the protein CASSLVGTSYEQYF. The J gene is TRBJ2-7, the V gene TRBV5-1; D is tentatively TRBD1 or TRBD2 (5 bases each). With 0 bases removed from V and 1 base from J, the gap between germline ends came to 8 bases. This CDR3 has 14 amino acids. Germline assignment: CDR1 SGHRS and CDR2 YFSETQ.

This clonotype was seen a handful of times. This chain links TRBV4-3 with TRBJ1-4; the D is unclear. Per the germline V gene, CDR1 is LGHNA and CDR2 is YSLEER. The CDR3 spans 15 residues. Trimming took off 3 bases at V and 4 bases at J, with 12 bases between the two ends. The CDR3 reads CASSQGTTGNEKLFF. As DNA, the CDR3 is TGCGCCAGCAGCCAGGGAACTACGGGTAATGAAAAACTGTTTTTT.

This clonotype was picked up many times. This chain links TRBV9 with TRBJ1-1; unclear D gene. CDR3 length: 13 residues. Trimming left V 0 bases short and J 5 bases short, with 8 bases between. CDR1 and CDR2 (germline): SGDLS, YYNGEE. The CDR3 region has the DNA TGTGCCAGCAGCGTAGAGGGTGTAACTGAAGCTTTCTTT. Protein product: CASSVEGVTEAFF. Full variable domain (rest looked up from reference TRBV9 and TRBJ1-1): DSGVTQTPKHLITATGQRVTLRCSPRSGDLSVYWYQQSLDQGLQFLIQYYNGEERAKGNILERFSAQQFPDLHSELNLSSLELGDSALYFCASSVEGVTEAFFGQGTRLTVV.

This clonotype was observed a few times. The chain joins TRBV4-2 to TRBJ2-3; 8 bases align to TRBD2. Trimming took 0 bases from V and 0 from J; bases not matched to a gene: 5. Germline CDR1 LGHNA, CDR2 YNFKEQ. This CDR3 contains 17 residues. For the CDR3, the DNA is TGTGCCAGCAGCCAAGATACGGCTAGCGGGAGCACAGATACGCAGTATTTT. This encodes CASSQDTASGSTDTQYF.

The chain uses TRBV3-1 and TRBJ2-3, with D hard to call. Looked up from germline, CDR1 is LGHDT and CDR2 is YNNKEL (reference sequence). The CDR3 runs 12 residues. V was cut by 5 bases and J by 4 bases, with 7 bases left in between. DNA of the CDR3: TGTGCCAGCAGCAGAAAAGCAGATACGCAGTATTTT. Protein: CASSRKADTQYF.

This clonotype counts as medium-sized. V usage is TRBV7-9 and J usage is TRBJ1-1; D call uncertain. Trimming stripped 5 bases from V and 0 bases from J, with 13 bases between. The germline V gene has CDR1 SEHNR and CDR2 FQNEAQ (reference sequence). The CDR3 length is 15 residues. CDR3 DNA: TGTGCCAGCAGCCCCCCGGCACAGATGAACACTGAAGCTTTCTTT. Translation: CASSPPAQMNTEAFF. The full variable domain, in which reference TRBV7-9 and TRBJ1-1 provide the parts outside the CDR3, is DTGVSQNPRHKITKRGQNVTFRCDPISEHNRLYWYRQTLGQGPEFLTYFQNEAQLEKSRLLSDRFSAERPKGSFSTLEIQRTEQGDSAMYLCASSPPAQMNTEAFFGQGTRLTVV.

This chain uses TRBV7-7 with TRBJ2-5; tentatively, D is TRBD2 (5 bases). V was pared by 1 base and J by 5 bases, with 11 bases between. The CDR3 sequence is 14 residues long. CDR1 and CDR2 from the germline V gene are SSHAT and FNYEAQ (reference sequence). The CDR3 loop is CASSLGGVGETQYF. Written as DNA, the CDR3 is TGTGCCAGCAGCTTAGGGGGAGTGGGGGAGACCCAGTACTTC.

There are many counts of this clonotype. The CDR3 DNA reads as TGCAGCGTTGCATCAGGCAGCACCTACGAGCAGTACTTC. It translates to CSVASGSTYEQYF. The rearrangement joins TRBV29-1 to TRBJ2-7, with unresolved D. The ends were cut back, 4 bases at V and 2 bases at J, with 12 bases in the middle. CDR1 SQVTM and CDR2 ANQGSEA come from the germline V gene. The CDR3 length is 13 residues.

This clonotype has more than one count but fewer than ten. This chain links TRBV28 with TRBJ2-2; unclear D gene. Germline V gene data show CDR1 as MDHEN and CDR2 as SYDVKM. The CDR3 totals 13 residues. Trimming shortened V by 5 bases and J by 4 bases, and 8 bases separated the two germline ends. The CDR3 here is CASSTGPTGELFF. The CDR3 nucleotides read TGTGCCAGCAGTACCGGACCCACCGGGGAGCTGTTTTTT. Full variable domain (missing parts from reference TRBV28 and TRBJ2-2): DVKVTQSSRYLVKRTGEKVFLECVQDMDHENMFWYRQDPGLGLRLIYFSYDVKMKEKGDIPEGYSVSREKKERFSLILESASTNQTSMYLCASSTGPTGELFFGEGSRLTVL.

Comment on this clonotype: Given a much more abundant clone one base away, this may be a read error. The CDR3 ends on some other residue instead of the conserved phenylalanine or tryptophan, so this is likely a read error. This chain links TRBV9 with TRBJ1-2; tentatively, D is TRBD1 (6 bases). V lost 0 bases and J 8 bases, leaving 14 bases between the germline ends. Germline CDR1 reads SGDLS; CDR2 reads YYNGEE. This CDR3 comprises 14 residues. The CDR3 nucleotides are TGTGCCAGCAGCGTAGATTTGGGGGCAGAAGGCTACACCTTA. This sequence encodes CASSVDLGAEGYTL.

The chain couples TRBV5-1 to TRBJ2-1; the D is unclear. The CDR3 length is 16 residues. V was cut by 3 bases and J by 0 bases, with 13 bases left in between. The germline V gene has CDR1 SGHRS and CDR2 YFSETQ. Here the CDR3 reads CASSSQPSSSYNEQFF. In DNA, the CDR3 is TGCGCCAGCAGCTCGCAGCCAAGTAGCTCCTACAATGAGCAGTTCTTC. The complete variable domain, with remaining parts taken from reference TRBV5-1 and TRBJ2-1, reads KAGVTQTPRYLIKTRGQQVTLSCSPISGHRSVSWYQQTPGQGLQFLFEYFSETQRNKGNFPGRFSGRQFSNSRSEMNVSTLELGDSALYLCASSSQPSSSYNEQFFGPGTRLTVL.

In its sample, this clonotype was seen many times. CDR3 sequence (DNA): TGTGCCAGTGACGGGACTAGCGGGAGCTCGTACCAAGAGACCCAGTACTTC. Residues: CASDGTSGSSYQETQYF. The V and J genes are TRBV11-1 and TRBJ2-5; 14 bases are shared with TRBD2. Germline-derived CDR1 and CDR2 are SGHAT and FQDESV (reference sequence). CDR3 length: 17 amino acids. Trimming cost V 9 bases and J 0 bases; bases outside gene matches: 9.

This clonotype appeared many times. DNA for the CDR3: TGTGCCAGCAGCTTGGGGGACAGCCCCTACGAGCAGTACTTC. It specifies CASSLGDSPYEQYF. The chain combines TRBV5-4 with TRBJ2-7; TRBD1 matches 7 bases. Germline assignment: CDR1 SGHNT and CDR2 YYREEE (reference sequence). CDR3 length: 14 amino acids. Trimming at V came to 0 bases and at J to 2 bases, leaving 2 bases not matched to a gene.

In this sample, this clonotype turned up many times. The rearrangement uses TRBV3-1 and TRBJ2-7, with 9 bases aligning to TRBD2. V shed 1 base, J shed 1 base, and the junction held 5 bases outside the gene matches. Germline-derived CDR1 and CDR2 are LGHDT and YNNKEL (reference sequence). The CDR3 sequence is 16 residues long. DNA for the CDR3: TGTGCCAGCAGCCAAGGGGCAGCGGGAGGATCCTACGAGCAGTACTTC. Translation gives CASSQGAAGGSYEQYF.

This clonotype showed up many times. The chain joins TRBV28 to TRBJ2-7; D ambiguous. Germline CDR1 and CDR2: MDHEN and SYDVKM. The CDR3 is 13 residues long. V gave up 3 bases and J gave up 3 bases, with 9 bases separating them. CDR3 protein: CASSFLGYYEQYF. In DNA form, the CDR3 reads TGTGCCAGCAGTTTTCTAGGCTACTACGAGCAGTACTTC.

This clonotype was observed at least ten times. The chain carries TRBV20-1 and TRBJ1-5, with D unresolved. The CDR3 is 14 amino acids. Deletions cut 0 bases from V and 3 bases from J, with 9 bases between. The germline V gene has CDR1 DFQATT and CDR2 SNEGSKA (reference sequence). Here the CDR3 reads CSARDIRDNQPQHF. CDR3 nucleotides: TGCAGTGCTAGAGATATAAGGGACAATCAGCCCCAGCATTTT.